This TCR beta chain stems from a study of OX40 agonist ivuxolimab in advanced cancers. Trimming took 3 bases from V and 7 from J; bases not matched to a gene: 6. From germline, CDR1 is SGHRS and CDR2 YFSETQ. There are 15 residues in the CDR3. The method was immunoSEQ multiplex PCR; TCRdb's version includes in-frame clones alone and lacks a portion of them. This sample carries about 48,000 clones, approximately 84% of them seen once, and the ten largest clones take 0.95% to 1.2%. The source was CD4+ or CD8+ T cells sorted from blood, collected in a trial of the OX40 agonist ivuxolimab. The sequence came from an adult with an advanced solid tumor such as melanoma, head and neck, liver or kidney cancer. The V gene is TRBV5-1, the J gene TRBJ2-1; 11 bases match TRBD1. The CDR3 spells CASSWRDRGSNEQFF. The CDR3 DNA is TGCGCCAGCAGCTGGCGGGACAGGGGGTCGAATGAGCAGTTCTTC. The full variable domain, rest sourced from reference TRBV5-1 and TRBJ2-1, is KAGVTQTPRYLIKTRGQQVTLSCSPISGHRSVSWYQQTPGQGLQFLFEYFSETQRNKGNFPGRFSGRQFSNSRSEMNVSTLELGDSALYLCASSWRDRGSNEQFFGPGTRLTVL.